The T cell receptor (beta chain) described here comes from a study of blood T cell repertoires in COVID-19. Study in general: The origin of the acute and convalescent COVID-19 samples was the United States, Italy and Spain. Sample material is recorded as cDNA or gDNA derived from T cells, B-cell-depleted T cells, or PBMCs.

Study processing details: Amplification with reference gene primers provided the estimates of nucleated cell counts. Profiled with immunoSEQ multiplex PCR; TCRdb holds only in-frame clones, not every one. The DNA gave D and trimming, while V, J and clone size come from that table. The sample has some 140,000 clones, approximately 83% seen once. The Seattle patients, enrolled during active infection, were followed longitudinally. CDR3 length: 15 amino acids. Trimming took off 2 bases at V and 4 bases at J, with 12 bases between the two ends. Germline CDR1 MNHNS, CDR2 SASEGT. The TCR was taken from a woman aged 55-69 years with COVID-19, enrolled during active disease. Material: peripheral blood. This chain joins TRBV6-1 and TRBJ1-3; unclear D gene. DNA of the CDR3: TGTGCCAGCAGTGAACGGGGTGGGTCCGGAAACACCATATATTTT. Translating it yields CASSERGGSGNTIYF.